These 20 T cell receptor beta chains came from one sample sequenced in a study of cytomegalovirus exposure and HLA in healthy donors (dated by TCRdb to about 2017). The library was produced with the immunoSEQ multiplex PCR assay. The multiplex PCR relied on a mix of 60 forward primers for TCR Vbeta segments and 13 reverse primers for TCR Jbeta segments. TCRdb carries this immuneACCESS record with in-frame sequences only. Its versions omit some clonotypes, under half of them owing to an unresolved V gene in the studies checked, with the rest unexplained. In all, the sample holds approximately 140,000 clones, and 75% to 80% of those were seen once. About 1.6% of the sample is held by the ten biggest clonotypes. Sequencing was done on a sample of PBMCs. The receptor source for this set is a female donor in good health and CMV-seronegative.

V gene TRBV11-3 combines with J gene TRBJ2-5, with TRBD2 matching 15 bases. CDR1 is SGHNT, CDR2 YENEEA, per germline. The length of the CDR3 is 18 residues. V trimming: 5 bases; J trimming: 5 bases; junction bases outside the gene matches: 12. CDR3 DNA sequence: TGTGCCAGCAGCGAAGGACTAGCGGGAGGGCCGGGTCTTGAGACCCAGTACTTC. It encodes CASSEGLAGGPGLETQYF. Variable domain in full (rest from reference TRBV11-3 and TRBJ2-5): EAGVVQSPRYKIIEKKQPVAFWCNPISGHNTLYWYLQNLGQGPELLIRYENEEAVDDSQLPKDRFSAERLKGVDSTLKIQPAELGDSAVYLCASSEGLAGGPGLETQYFGPGTRLLVL.

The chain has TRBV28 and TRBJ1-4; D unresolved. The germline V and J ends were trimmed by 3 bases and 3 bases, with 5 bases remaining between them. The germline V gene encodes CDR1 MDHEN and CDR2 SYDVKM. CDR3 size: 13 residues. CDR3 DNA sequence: TGTGCCAGCAGTTTGGCATCTAATGAAAAACTGTTTTTT. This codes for CASSLASNEKLFF.

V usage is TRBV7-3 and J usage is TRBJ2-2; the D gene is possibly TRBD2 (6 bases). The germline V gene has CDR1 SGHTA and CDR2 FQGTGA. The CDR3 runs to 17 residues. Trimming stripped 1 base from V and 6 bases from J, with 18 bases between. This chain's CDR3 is CASSLRASLAPAGELFF. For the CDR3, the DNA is TGTGCCAGCAGCTTAAGAGCGTCACTAGCCCCCGCCGGGGAGCTGTTTTTT.

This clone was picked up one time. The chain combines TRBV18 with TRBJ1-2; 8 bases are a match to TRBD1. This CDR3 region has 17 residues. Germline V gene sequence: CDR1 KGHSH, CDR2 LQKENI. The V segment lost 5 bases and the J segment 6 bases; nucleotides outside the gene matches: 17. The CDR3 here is CASSASGFSGGVDGYTF. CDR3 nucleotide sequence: TGTGCCAGCTCAGCAAGCGGGTTTTCAGGGGGCGTCGATGGCTACACCTTC.

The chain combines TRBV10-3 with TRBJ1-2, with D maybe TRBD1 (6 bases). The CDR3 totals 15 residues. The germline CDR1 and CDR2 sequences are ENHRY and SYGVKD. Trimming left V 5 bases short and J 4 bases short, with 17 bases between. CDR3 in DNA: TGTGCCATCAGTCGTAGCCTCCAGGGGAGCTATGGCTACACCTTC. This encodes CAISRSLQGSYGYTF.

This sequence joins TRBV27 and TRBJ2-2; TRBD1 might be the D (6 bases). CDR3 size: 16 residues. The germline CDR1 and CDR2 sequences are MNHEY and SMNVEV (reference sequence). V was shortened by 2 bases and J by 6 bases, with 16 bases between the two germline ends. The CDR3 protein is CASSLRLQGVPGELFF. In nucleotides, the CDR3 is TGTGCCAGCAGTTTAAGGTTACAGGGAGTTCCCGGGGAGCTGTTTTTT.

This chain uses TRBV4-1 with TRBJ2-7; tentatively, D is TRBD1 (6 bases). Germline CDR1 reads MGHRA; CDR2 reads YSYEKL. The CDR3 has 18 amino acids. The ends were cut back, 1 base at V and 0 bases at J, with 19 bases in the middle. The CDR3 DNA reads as TGCGCCAGCAGCCAAGTCTTCAGTGGGCAGGGGTTCTCCTACGAGCAGTACTTC. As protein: CASSQVFSGQGFSYEQYF.

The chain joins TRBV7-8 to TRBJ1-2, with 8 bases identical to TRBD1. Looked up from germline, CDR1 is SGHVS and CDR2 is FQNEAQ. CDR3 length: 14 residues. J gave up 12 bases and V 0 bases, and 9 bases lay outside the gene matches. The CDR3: CASSLAPGQGADTF. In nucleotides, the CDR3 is TGTGCCAGCAGCTTAGCCCCGGGGCAGGGGGCGGACACCTTC.

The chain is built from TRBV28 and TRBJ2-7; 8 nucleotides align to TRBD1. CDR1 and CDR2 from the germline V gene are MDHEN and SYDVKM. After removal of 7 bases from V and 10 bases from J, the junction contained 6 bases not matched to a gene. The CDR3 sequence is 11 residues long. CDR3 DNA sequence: TGTGCCAGCACCCCGGGACAGGATCAGTACTTC. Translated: CASTPGQDQYF. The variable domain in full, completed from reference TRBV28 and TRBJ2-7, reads DVKVTQSSRYLVKRTGEKVFLECVQDMDHENMFWYRQDPGLGLRLIYFSYDVKMKEKGDIPEGYSVSREKKERFSLILESASTNQTSMYLCASTPGQDQYFGPGTRLTVT.

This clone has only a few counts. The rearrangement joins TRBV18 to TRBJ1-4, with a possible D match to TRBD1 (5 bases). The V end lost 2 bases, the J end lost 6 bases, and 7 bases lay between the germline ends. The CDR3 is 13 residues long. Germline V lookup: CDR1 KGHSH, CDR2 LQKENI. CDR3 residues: CASSPRGDEKLFF. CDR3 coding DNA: TGTGCCAGCTCACCAAGGGGCGATGAAAAACTGTTTTTT.

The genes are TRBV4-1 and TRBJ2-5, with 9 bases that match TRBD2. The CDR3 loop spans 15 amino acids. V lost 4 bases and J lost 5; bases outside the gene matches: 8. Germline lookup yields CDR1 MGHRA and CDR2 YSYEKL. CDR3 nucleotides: TGCGCCAGCAGCCCTGGCGGGACTAGCAGGGAGACCCAGTACTTC. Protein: CASSPGGTSRETQYF.

The CDR3 loop is CASSSTTSGRLETQYF. For the CDR3, the DNA is TGTGCCAGCAGCTCTACAACTAGCGGGAGATTGGAGACCCAGTACTTC. The genes are TRBV9 and TRBJ2-5; TRBD2 aligns across 11 bases. Germline V gives CDR1 SGDLS, CDR2 YYNGEE. The CDR3 sequence is 16 residues long. Unmatched junction bases numbered 10, after V lost 4 bases and J lost 5 bases.

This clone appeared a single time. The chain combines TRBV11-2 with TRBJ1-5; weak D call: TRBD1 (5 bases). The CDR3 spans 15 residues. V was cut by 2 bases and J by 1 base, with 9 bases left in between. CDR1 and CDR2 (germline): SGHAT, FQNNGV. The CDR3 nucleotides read TGTGCCAGCAGCTTACAGGCAGGGAGCAATCAGCCCCAGCATTTT. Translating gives CASSLQAGSNQPQHF.

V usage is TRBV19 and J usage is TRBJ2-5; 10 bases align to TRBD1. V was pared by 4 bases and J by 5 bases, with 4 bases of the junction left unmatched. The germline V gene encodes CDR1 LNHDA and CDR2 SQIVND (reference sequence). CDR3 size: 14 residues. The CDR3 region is CASSRQGARETQYF. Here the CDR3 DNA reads TGTGCCAGTAGTAGACAGGGGGCCCGGGAGACCCAGTACTTC.

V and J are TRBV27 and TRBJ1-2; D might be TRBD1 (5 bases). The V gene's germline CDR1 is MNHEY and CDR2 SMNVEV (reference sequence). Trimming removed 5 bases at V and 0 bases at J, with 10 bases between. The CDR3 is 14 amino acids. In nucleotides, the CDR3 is TGTGCCAGCAGTATTCGACAGCCTAACTATGGCTACACCTTC. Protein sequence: CASSIRQPNYGYTF.

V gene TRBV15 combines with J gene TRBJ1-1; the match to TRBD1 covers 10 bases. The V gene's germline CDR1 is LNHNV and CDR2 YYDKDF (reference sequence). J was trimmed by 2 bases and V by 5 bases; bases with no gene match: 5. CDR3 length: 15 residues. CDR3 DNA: TGTGCCACCAGCGGCGACAGGGGGCATAACACTGAAGCTTTCTTT. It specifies CATSGDRGHNTEAFF. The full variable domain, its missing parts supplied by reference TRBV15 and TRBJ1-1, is DAMVIQNPRYQVTQFGKPVTLSCSQTLNHNVMYWYQQKSSQAPKLLFHYYDKDFNNEADTPDNFQSRRPNTSFCFLDIRSPGLGDTAMYLCATSGDRGHNTEAFFGQGTRLTVV.

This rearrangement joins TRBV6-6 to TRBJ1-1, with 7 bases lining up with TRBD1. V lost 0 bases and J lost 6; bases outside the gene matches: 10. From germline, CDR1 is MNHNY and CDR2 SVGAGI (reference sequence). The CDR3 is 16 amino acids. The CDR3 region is CASSYSSQGGGPEAFF. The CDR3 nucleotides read TGTGCCAGCAGTTACTCGTCCCAGGGGGGCGGACCTGAAGCTTTCTTT.

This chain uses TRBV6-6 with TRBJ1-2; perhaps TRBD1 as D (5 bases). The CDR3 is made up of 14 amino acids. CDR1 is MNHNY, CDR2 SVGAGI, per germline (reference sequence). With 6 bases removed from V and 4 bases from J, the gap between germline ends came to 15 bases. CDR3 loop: CASSIRQKAYGYTF. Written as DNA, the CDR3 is TGTGCCAGCAGCATTAGACAGAAAGCCTATGGCTACACCTTC.

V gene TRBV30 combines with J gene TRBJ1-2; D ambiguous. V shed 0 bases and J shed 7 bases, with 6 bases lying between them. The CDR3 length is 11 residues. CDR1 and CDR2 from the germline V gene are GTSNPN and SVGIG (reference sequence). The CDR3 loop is CAWSVLRGYTF. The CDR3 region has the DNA TGTGCCTGGAGTGTACTGCGTGGCTACACCTTC.

The CDR3 DNA reads as TGTGCCAGCAGTCACGGGACAGGAGCCTACGAGCAGTACTTC. It is translated as CASSHGTGAYEQYF. This rearrangement joins TRBV27 to TRBJ2-7; 8 nucleotides line up with TRBD1. Germline lookup yields CDR1 MNHEY and CDR2 SMNVEV (reference sequence). The CDR3 loop spans 14 amino acids. Trimming took 5 bases from V and 2 from J; bases not matched to a gene: 5.